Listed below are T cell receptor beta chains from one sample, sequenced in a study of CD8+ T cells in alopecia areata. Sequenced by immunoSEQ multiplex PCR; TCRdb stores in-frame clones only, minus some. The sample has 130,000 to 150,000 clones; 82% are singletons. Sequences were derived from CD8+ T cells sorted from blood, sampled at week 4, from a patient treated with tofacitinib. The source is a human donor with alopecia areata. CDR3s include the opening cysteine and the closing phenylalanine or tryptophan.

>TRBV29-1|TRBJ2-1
CSAPSGGAGYEQFF
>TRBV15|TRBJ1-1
CATSTDREMNTEAFF
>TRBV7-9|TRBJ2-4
CASSLELSGNIQYF
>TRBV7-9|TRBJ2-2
CASSPREGGGTNTGELFF
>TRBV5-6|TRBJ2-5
CASSLGVLGAETQYF
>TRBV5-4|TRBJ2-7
CASSPGTGSYEQYF
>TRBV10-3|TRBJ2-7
CAISEPLPGPPYEQYF
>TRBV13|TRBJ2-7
CASSLGPSPYEQYF
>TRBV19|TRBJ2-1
CASSMTSGGFDEQFF
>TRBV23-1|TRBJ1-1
CASSQAPLAGDRANTEAFF
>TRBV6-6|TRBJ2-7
CASSLRAGAYEQYF
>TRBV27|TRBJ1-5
CASSFQGRGNQPQHF
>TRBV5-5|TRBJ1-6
CASSPTGDSYNSPLHF
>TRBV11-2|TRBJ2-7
CASSFVGVIEQYF
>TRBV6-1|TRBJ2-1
CASSEDGWGRRDNEQFF
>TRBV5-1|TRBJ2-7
CASSLMGGQLDEQYF
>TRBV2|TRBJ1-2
CASSVIEQGVYGYTF
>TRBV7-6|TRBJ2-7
CASSAGTGIYEQYF
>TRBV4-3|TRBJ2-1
CASSQEVWGNEQFF
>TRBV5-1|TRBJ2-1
CASSLGLVEGSSYNEQFF
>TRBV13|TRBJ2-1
CASSLNGLNEQFF
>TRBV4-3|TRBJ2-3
CASSHLAGASTDTQYF